Sequencing of this TCR beta chain was carried out in a study of T cell repertoires in cytomegalovirus infection. A single record per CDR3 protein comes from TCRdb applying MiXCR to the reads. Among about 310,000 distinct CDR3 sequences listed, 25% were seen once. This clonotype showed up just a few times. Its antigen is unidentified. This CDR3 region has 14 residues. Trimming left V 2 bases short and J 5 bases short, with 10 bases between. Germline values: CDR1 WSHSY, CDR2 SAAADI. The V and J genes are TRBV10-2 and TRBJ2-1; D possibly corresponds to TRBD2 (6 bases). Sequenced material: cultured PBMCs, taken from culture after CMV antigen stimulation. The TCR sequence derives from a human donor in good health (CMV status not recorded). Some clones in this sample may be carry-over from other donors' samples. The CDR3 spells CASSEPGADNEQFF. The CDR3 bases are TGCGCCAGCAGTGAGCCGGGAGCAGACAATGAGCAGTTCTTC.